These 2 T cell receptor beta chains came from one sample sequenced in a study of T cells after yellow fever vaccination. TCRdb called the 5' RACE reads again in MiXCR, with one record for every CDR3 protein. The sample carries about 310,000 distinct CDR3 sequences, 3.6% recorded once. The specimen comprised PBMCs, sampled on the day of the yellow fever booster vaccination. The receptors here all came from a man in his late teens or twenties who received the YFV17D yellow fever vaccine.

The V and J genes are TRBV10-3 and TRBJ2-7; 10 bases align to TRBD2. The CDR3 is 15 residues long. The germline V gene has CDR1 ENHRY and CDR2 SYGVKD. Trimming cost V 4 bases and J 3 bases; bases outside gene matches: 6. CDR3 bases: TGTGCCATCAGTGCCCCTAGCGGGGGCTTCTACGAGCAGTACTTC. This sequence encodes CAISAPSGGFYEQYF.

J is TRBJ1-1 and V is TRBV27; weak D call: TRBD1 (6 bases). V lost 5 bases, J lost 8 bases, and 15 bases lay in between. Germline V gene lookup returns CDR1 MNHEY and CDR2 SMNVEV (reference sequence). The CDR3 runs to 13 residues. The CDR3 DNA is TGTGCCAGCAGTCCCTCGGACAGATTAGAAGCTTTCTTT. Residues: CASSPSDRLEAFF.